The rows below give T cell receptor beta chains drawn from one sample of a study of T cells in narcolepsy. Produced via immunoSEQ multiplex PCR; TCRdb's table is partial and in-frame only. The data hold about 41,000 clones, with roughly 88% observed a single time. The sequenced sample was CD45RA- memory CD4+ T cells from PBMCs. Receptors were obtained from a human donor with narcolepsy. Both conserved end residues are part of each CDR3. The order of the fields is J gene, V gene, D gene, clone size, CDR3 DNA, CDR3 protein. The D gene is left open where the match is weak. The size field is filled for only some rows; it gives once, few, many or a size class.

>TRBJ2-1|TRBV6-5|-|few
TGTGCCGCCGGGCCCGGAAAGCAGTTCTTC
CAAGPGKQFF
>TRBJ1-1|TRBV19|-|-
TGTGCCAGTAGTATTTCTGTGTCGTCTGAAGCTTTCTTT
CASSISVSSEAFF
>TRBJ2-3|TRBV11-3|-|once
TGTGCCAGCAGCTTAACAGATACGCAGTATTTT
CASSLTDTQYF
>TRBJ1-3|TRBV5-4|-|-
TGTGCCAGCAGCTTAGGCGGGGTTGGAAACACCATATATTTT
CASSLGGVGNTIYF
>TRBJ2-5|TRBV5-1|TRBD1|-
TGCGCCAGCAGCCCGAGGGGGCACGCCCAGTACTTC
CASSPRGHAQYF
>TRBJ2-7|TRBV29-1|-|-
TGCAGCGTTCTGGGTACGGTCAGGTCGAACGAGCAGTACTTC
CSVLGTVRSNEQYF
>TRBJ2-3|TRBV11-3|TRBD2|-
TGTGCCAGCAGCTCGGGACTAGCGGGGGTTCGGGATACGCAGTATTTT
CASSSGLAGVRDTQYF
>TRBJ2-2|TRBV29-1|TRBD1|-
TGCAGCGCGGCCGGGACAGGGATACCCGGGGAGCTGTTTTTT
CSAAGTGIPGELFF
>TRBJ2-7|TRBV5-3|-|-
TGTGCCAGGGGTCCTCACCCCTACGAGCAGTACTTC
CARGPHPYEQYF
>TRBJ2-7|TRBV10-3|TRBD2|-
TGTGCCATCAGTGATGGGAGGGGCGAGCAGTACTTC
CAISDGRGEQYF